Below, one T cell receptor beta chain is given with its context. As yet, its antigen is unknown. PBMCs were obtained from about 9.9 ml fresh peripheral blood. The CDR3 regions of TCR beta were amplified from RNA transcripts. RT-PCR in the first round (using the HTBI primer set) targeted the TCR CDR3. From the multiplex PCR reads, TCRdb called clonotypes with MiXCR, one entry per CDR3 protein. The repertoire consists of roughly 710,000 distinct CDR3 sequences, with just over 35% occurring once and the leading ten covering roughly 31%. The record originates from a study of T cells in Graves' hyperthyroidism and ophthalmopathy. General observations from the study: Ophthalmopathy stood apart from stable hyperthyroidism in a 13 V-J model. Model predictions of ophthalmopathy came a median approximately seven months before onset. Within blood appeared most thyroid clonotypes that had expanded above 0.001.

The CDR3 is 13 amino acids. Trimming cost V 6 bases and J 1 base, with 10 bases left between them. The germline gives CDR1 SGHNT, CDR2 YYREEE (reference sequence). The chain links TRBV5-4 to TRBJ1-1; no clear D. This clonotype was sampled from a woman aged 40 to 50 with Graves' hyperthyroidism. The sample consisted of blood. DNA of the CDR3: TGTGCCAGCACAAGGTCGGCGAACACTGAAGCTTTCTTT. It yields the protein CASTRSANTEAFF. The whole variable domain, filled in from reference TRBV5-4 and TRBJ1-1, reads ETGVTQSPTHLIKTRGQQVTLRCSSQSGHNTVSWYQQALGQGPQFIFQYYREEENGRGNFPPRFSGLQFPNYSSELNVNALELDDSALYLCASTRSANTEAFFGQGTRLTVV.